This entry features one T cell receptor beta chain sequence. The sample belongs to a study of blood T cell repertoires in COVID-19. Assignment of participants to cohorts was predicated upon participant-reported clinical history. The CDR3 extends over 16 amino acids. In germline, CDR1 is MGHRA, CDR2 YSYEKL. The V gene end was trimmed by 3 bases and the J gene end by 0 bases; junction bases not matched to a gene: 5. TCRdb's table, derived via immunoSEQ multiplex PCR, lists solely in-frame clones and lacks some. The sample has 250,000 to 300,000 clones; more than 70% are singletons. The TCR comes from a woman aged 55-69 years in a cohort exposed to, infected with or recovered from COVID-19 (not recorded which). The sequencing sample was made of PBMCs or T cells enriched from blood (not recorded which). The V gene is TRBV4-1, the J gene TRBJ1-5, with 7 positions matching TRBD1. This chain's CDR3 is CASSQQTGSSNQPQHF. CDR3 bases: TGCGCCAGCAGCCAGCAGACAGGGTCTAGCAATCAGCCCCAGCATTTT.